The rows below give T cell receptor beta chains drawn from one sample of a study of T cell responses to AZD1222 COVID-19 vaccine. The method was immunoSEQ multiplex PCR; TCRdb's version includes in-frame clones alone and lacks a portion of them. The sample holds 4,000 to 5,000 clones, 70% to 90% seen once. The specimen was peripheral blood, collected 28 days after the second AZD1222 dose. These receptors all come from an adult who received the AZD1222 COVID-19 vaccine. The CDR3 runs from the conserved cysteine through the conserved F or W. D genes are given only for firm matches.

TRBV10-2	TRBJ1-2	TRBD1	TGCGCCAGCAGTACCGTGACAGGGGGTAGCGGCTACACCTTC	CASSTVTGGSGYTF
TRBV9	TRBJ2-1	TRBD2	TGTGCCAGCAGCGTAGGGACTAGCGACTACAATGAGCAGTTCTTC	CASSVGTSDYNEQFF
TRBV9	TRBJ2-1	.	TGTGCCAGCAGCGTAGAGGCAGGGTTGGGGAACAATGAGCAGTTCTTC	CASSVEAGLGNNEQFF
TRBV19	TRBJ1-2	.	TGTGCCAGTAGTACGGGGGCGAGCGACTATGGCTACACCTTC	CASSTGASDYGYTF
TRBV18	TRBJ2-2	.	TGTGCCAGCTCACCATTCGGTCCGAACACCGGGGAGCTGTTTTTT	CASSPFGPNTGELFF
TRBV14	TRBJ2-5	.	TGTGCCAGCAGCTCCGGACTACAACGTCGAGAGACCCAGTACTTC	CASSSGLQRRETQYF
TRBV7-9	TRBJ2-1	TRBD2	TGTGCCAGCAGCTCTAGCGGAGCCTCCTACAATGAGCAGTTCTTC	CASSSSGASYNEQFF
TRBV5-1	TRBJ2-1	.	TGCGCCAGCAGCTTGTCAGGTAGCTCGGATGAGCAGTTCTTC	CASSLSGSSDEQFF
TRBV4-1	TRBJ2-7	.	TGCGCCAGCAGCCCCATCAGGGGGGGGTACGAGCAGTACTTC	CASSPIRGGYEQYF
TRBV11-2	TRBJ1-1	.	TGTGCCAGCAGCTTAAACGGCCTGAACACTGAAGCTTTCTTT	CASSLNGLNTEAFF